Listed below are T cell receptor beta chains from one sample, sequenced in a study of beta chain features in type 1 diabetes. The repertoire was sequenced with immunoSEQ multiplex PCR; TCRdb's copy has only in-frame clones and lacks some. Counted here are hundreds of thousands of clones, over 12% occurring once; the ten biggest clones make up roughly 0.04%. Specimen: naive CD4+ T cells from blood. These receptors were obtained from a man aged 18 to 30 with type 1 diabetes. The CDR3 runs from the conserved cysteine through the conserved F or W. The D gene is left open where the match is weak. Clone size is not always given. Where it is, it says once, few, many or a class for expanded clones.

>TRBJ1-5|NA|NA|TRBV7-2
TGTGCCAGCAGCTTAAGGGGCGGGGAGAATCAGCCCCAGCATTTT
CASSLRGGENQPQHF
>TRBJ2-7|NA|TRBD1|TRBV7-2
TGTGCCAAGCCGGGACAGGGGGTTTACGAGCAGTACTTC
CAKPGQGVYEQYF
>TRBJ1-2|few|NA|TRBV9
TGTGCCAGCAGCTCTCCCCCCGGGGTAGGCTATGGCTACACCTTC
CASSSPPGVGYGYTF
>TRBJ1-5|NA|TRBD1|TRBV11-2
TGTGCCAGCAGCTCCCTTTCAGGGGGGCTCCAGCATTTT
CASSSLSGGLQHF
>TRBJ1-2|few|NA|TRBV29-1
TGCAGCGTTCTCATACGTGGGCTCGGGTATGGCTACACCTTC
CSVLIRGLGYGYTF
>TRBJ1-5|NA|NA|TRBV29-1
TGCAGCGTTGGGTCGGGGAGCAATCAGCCCCAGCATTTT
CSVGSGSNQPQHF
>TRBJ2-3|NA|TRBD1|TRBV6-6
TGTGCCAGCAGTACTAGTTGGGACAGGGGGACAGATACGCAGTATTTT
CASSTSWDRGTDTQYF
>TRBJ2-1|few|NA|TRBV12-2
TGTGCAAGTCGCTTAGCGCGAGGAGCCGTTTACAATGAGCAGTTCTTC
CASRLARGAVYNEQFF
>TRBJ2-1|NA|NA|TRBV6-5
TGTGCCAGCAGCATCTACAGGGTCGGCAATGAGCAGTTCTTC
CASSIYRVGNEQFF
>TRBJ2-1|once|NA|TRBV11-2
TGTGCCAGCAGCTTAGTTAGTGGGGTCTCCAGGGAGTTCTACAATGAGCAGTTCTTC
CASSLVSGVSREFYNEQFF
>TRBJ1-2|NA|TRBD1|TRBV9
TGTGCCAGCAGCTTGGGACAGGCAAGAGGTGGGGGCTACACCTTC
CASSLGQARGGGYTF
>TRBJ1-3|NA|NA|TRBV27
TGTGCCAGCAGTCCATACCGTGGAGCTAGCTTCTCTGGAAACACCATATATTTT
CASSPYRGASFSGNTIYF
>TRBJ2-7|NA|TRBD2|TRBV7-2
TGTGCCAGCAGCTTAGAAGTAGCGGGTCTCTACGAGCAGTACTTC
CASSLEVAGLYEQYF
>TRBJ2-4|NA|TRBD1|TRBV7-9
TGTGCCAGCAGCTCGACAGGGGAGGACATTCAGTACTTC
CASSSTGEDIQYF
>TRBJ2-7|few|NA|TRBV14
TGTGCCAGCAGCCAAGCCACGAGGGAGCAGTACTTC
CASSQATREQYF
>TRBJ2-7|NA|NA|TRBV27
TGTGCCAGCAGCTTGGACCGGTACGAGCAGTACTTC
CASSLDRYEQYF
>TRBJ2-1|NA|NA|TRBV6-6
TGTGCCAGCAGGGGACTGTCCTACAATGAGCAGTTCTTC
CASRGLSYNEQFF
>TRBJ1-1|few|NA|TRBV7-9
TGTGCCAGCAGCTTAGAGCTATCGGAGGACACTGAAGCTTTCTTT
CASSLELSEDTEAFF
>TRBJ1-2|NA|NA|TRBV29-1
TGCAGCGTTGGTTCGGCAGACTATGGCTACACCTTC
CSVGSADYGYTF
>TRBJ1-5|NA|NA|TRBV9
TGTGCCAGCAGCGTAGGTCGGGGGTCTGCGCCCCAGCATTTT
CASSVGRGSAPQHF
>TRBJ2-3|few|NA|TRBV30
TGTGCCTGGGGGACCGGGAGCGGACTCACAGATACGCAGTATTTT
CAWGTGSGLTDTQYF
>TRBJ2-6|few|NA|TRBV9
TGTGCCAGCAGCGTAGACGCAGAGAGGGGGGCCAACGTCCTGACTTTC
CASSVDAERGANVLTF
>TRBJ2-6|few|NA|TRBV4-3
TGCGCCAGCAGCCAAGATGGGGGGCCCTCTGGGGCCAACGTCCTGACTTTC
CASSQDGGPSGANVLTF
>TRBJ2-3|few|NA|TRBV7-2
TGTGCCAGCAGCCCCGGGACCACCACAGATACGCAGTATTTT
CASSPGTTTDTQYF
>TRBJ2-3|few|NA|TRBV10-3
TGTGCCAGCGGACCGACTAGCACAGATACGCAGTATTTT
CASGPTSTDTQYF
>TRBJ2-5|NA|TRBD1|TRBV18
TGTGCCAGCTCACCGTGGACAGGTGGAGAGACCCAGTACTTC
CASSPWTGGETQYF
>TRBJ1-5|few|NA|TRBV28
TGTGCCAGCAGTCCCTCGATTGGTCCTCAGCCCCAGCATTTT
CASSPSIGPQPQHF
>TRBJ1-1|NA|TRBD1|TRBV30
TGTGCCTGGAGTTCTCGGACAGGGGCTGCGAACACTGAAGCTTTCTTT
CAWSSRTGAANTEAFF
>TRBJ2-5|NA|NA|TRBV5-1
TGCGCCAGCAGCTTACTAGGGATGAAGGAAGAGACCCAGTACTTC
CASSLLGMKEETQYF
>TRBJ1-1|NA|NA|TRBV6-1
TGTGCCAGCAGTGTTGACCGAAACACTGAAGCTTTCTTT
CASSVDRNTEAFF
>TRBJ2-3|NA|NA|TRBV10-3
TGTGCCATCAGTCCTTCCGATACGCAGTATTTT
CAISPSDTQYF
>TRBJ2-5|NA|TRBD1|TRBV5-1
TGCGCCAGCAGCTTACAGGGGGCTAAAGAGACCCAGTACTTC
CASSLQGAKETQYF
>TRBJ1-1|NA|NA|TRBV9
TGTGCCAGCAGCGTAGAAGGCCAGAACACTGAAGCTTTCTTT
CASSVEGQNTEAFF
>TRBJ1-1|NA|NA|TRBV18
TGTGCCAGCTCACCCGGGGACCGCACTGAAGCTTTCTTT
CASSPGDRTEAFF
>TRBJ2-5|NA|NA|TRBV5-1
TGCGCCAGCAGCTTAGAAGGCACGCATCGGGCCCAGTACTTC
CASSLEGTHRAQYF
>TRBJ1-2|few|NA|TRBV6-5
TGTGCCAGCAGCCGTGCTAACTATGGCTACACCTTC
CASSRANYGYTF
>TRBJ2-3|NA|TRBD2|TRBV9
TGTGCCAGCAGCGTCTTGGTAGCGGGGGGTTCAGATACGCAGTATTTT
CASSVLVAGGSDTQYF
>TRBJ2-3|few|NA|TRBV6-6
TGTGCCAGCAGTTACTCGAGTCGCACAGATACGCAGTATTTT
CASSYSSRTDTQYF
>TRBJ1-1|NA|NA|TRBV18
TGTGCCAGCTCACCACCGGCCAGTACAATCGAAGCTTTCTTT
CASSPPASTIEAFF
>TRBJ2-5|NA|NA|TRBV15
TGTGCCACCAGCAGAGACTTCCAAGAGACCCAGTACTTC
CATSRDFQETQYF
>TRBJ1-1|few|NA|TRBV20-1
TGCAGTGCGCTCAGATACACTGAAGCTTTCTTT
CSALRYTEAFF
>TRBJ2-7|NA|NA|TRBV7-2
TGTGCCAGCAGCGGCCCAGACTACGAGCAGTACTTC
CASSGPDYEQYF
>TRBJ2-7|few|TRBD1|TRBV29-1
TGCAGCGCCTCGACAGGGATATCGTACGAGCAGTACTTC
CSASTGISYEQYF
>TRBJ2-3|few|NA|TRBV2
TGTGCCAGCAGTCCCTACCCCGTTGGTACGCAGTATTTT
CASSPYPVGTQYF
>TRBJ1-5|NA|NA|TRBV5-4
TGTGCCAGCAGCGTAACACCTAGCAATCAGCCCCAGCATTTT
CASSVTPSNQPQHF
>TRBJ1-6|NA|TRBD1|TRBV10-3
TGTGCCATCAGTGAGAGGACAGGGCGGGATTCACCCCTCCACTTT
CAISERTGRDSPLHF
>TRBJ1-2|NA|NA|TRBV7-2
TGTGCCAGCAGCCACGTCCCGATCTATGGCTACACCTTC
CASSHVPIYGYTF
>TRBJ1-2|NA|NA|TRBV27
TGTGCCAGCAGTTTAACGGGGCGAGGAGGCTATGGCTACACCTTC
CASSLTGRGGYGYTF
>TRBJ2-6|few|NA|TRBV19
TGTGCCAGTAGTCGCACAGGGAGTAGATGGGCCAACGTCCTGACTTTC
CASSRTGSRWANVLTF
>TRBJ1-1|NA|NA|TRBV9
TGTGCCAGCAGCGTAGACCCCAAGGTGAACACTGAAGCTTTCTTT
CASSVDPKVNTEAFF
>TRBJ1-4|NA|NA|TRBV29-1
TGCAGCGTGGGAAATGAAAAACTGTTTTTT
CSVGNEKLFF
>TRBJ2-1|few|TRBD1|TRBV18
TGTGCCAGCTCATTGATCGACAGGGCCAGCAATGAGCAGTTCTTC
CASSLIDRASNEQFF
>TRBJ2-5|NA|NA|TRBV7-9
TGTGCCAGCAGCTTCTTGGGGTTGTCAGGAGAGACCCAGTACTTC
CASSFLGLSGETQYF